This T cell receptor beta chain was retrieved from a study of T-cell memory formation after mild COVID-19. Study-level points and caveats: Clones from the second wave (peaking day 37) had unconfirmed SARS-CoV-2 specificity.

One entry per CDR3 protein, called by TCRdb with MiXCR from the 5' RACE reads. This table has hundreds of thousands of distinct CDR3 sequences, 13% to 15% appearing once. Details on this clonotype: Antigen unknown.

This CDR3 has 18 amino acids. V was clipped by 3 bases and J by 6 bases; unmatched bases: 20. CDR1 DFQATT and CDR2 SNEGSKA come from the germline V gene (reference sequence). V is TRBV20-1 and J is TRBJ1-5, with 7 positions matching TRBD1. Specimen: PBMCs or a T cell subset sorted from them (not recorded which). This sequence originates from a man aged 18-30 years who had mild COVID-19 (a few samples of this study predate the infection). Cell type and time point are not known. CDR3 sequence: CSASALPGTVPFVQPQHF. The CDR3, as DNA: TGCAGTGCTAGTGCCCTTCCAGGGACAGTTCCTTTCGTTCAGCCCCAGCATTTT.